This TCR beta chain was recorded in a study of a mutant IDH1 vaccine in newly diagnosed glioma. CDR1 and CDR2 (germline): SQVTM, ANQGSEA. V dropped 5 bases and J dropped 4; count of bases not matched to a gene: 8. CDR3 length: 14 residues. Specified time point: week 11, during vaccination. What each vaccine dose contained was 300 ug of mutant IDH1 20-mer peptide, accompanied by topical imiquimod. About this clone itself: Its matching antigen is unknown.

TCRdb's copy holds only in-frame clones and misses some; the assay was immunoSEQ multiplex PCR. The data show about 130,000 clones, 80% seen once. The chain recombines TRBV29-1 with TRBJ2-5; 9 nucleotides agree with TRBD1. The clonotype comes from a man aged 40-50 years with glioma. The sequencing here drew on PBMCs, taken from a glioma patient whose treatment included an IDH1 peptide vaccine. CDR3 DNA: TGCAGCGTTAATTTTAGGACAGGGGCAGAGACCCAGTACTTC. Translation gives CSVNFRTGAETQYF.